These 16 T cell receptor beta chains originate from one sample sequenced in a study of blood T cells in healthy people across ages. The second PCR ran about 6 to 12 cycles with a sample-barcoded 5' primer and J-beta primers. TCRdb re-derived calls from the 5' RACE reads in MiXCR, one entry per CDR3 protein. In the table there are about 1,400,000 distinct CDR3 sequences, roughly 40% of which are singletons. Sequenced sample: blood. These TCRs come from a woman younger than 35 in good health.

The chain is built from TRBV27 and TRBJ2-5; unclear D gene. The V gene lost 1 base and the J gene lost 5 bases, with 11 bases spanning the gap. CDR1 is MNHEY, CDR2 SMNVEV, per germline (reference sequence). This CDR3 comprises 14 residues. CDR3 coding DNA: TGTGCCAGCAGTTTATTGGGATCCAGGGAGACCCAGTACTTC. Amino acids: CASSLLGSRETQYF.

In its sample, this clonotype was seen many times. The V call is TRBV6-5, the J call TRBJ2-7; D may be TRBD1 or TRBD2 (5 bases each). This CDR3 region has 16 residues. The germline V gene has CDR1 MNHEY and CDR2 SVGAGI. Trimming removed 0 bases from V and 0 bases from J, with 12 bases in between. Here the CDR3 reads CASSYSSEGSSYEQYF. CDR3 coding DNA: TGTGCCAGCAGTTACTCGTCAGAGGGGAGCTCCTACGAGCAGTACTTC.

This chain connects TRBV20-1 to TRBJ2-3, with 7 bases that match TRBD2. The ends lost 0 bases at V and 2 bases at J; junction bases unmatched: 8. The CDR3 is 16 amino acids. Germline V gives CDR1 DFQATT, CDR2 SNEGSKA (reference sequence). The CDR3 here is CSARDSLAANTDTQYF. CDR3 sequence (DNA): TGCAGTGCTAGAGATTCCCTAGCGGCTAACACAGATACGCAGTATTTT.

A word on this clonotype: An end of the junction differs from the germline gene, which may be a read error. The chain carries TRBV20-1 and TRBJ2-3, with 10 nucleotides matching TRBD2. This CDR3 is built from 18 residues. CDR1 DFQATT and CDR2 SNEGSKA come from the germline V gene (reference sequence). CDR3 DNA sequence: TGCAGTGCTAGAGAAGGGGTCCTAGCGGGGGTCAGCACAGGTACGCAGTATTTT. It is translated as CSAREGVLAGVSTGTQYF.

The chain joins TRBV2 to TRBJ2-7, with 9 positions matching TRBD2. The CDR3 covers 14 residues. V shed 10 bases, J shed 3 bases, and the junction held 10 bases outside the gene matches. The V gene's germline CDR1 is SNHLY and CDR2 FYNNEI. CDR3 nucleotides: TGTGCCATTCTAGCGGGAACCGATGTCTACGAGCAGTACTTC. Its protein is CAILAGTDVYEQYF.

V gene TRBV3-1 combines with J gene TRBJ2-2; no clear D. CDR1 is LGHDT and CDR2 is YNNKEL in the germline V gene (reference sequence). The CDR3 has 15 residues. Trimming took off 0 bases at V and 3 bases at J, with 8 bases between the two ends. The CDR3 region is CASSQDEVDTGELFF. As DNA, the CDR3 is TGTGCCAGCAGCCAAGACGAGGTTGACACCGGGGAGCTGTTTTTT. Variable domain in full (rest from reference TRBV3-1 and TRBJ2-2): DTAVSQTPKYLVTQMGNDKSIKCEQNLGHDTMYWYKQDSKKFLKIMFSYNNKELIINETVPNRFSPKSPDKAHLNLHINSLELGDSAVYFCASSQDEVDTGELFFGEGSRLTVL.

This clonotype has just a few counts. The V call is TRBV20-1, the J call TRBJ2-7, with D perhaps TRBD2 (5 bases). Looked up from germline, CDR1 is DFQATT and CDR2 is SNEGSKA (reference sequence). Trimming pared 0 bases from V and 7 bases from J, leaving 16 bases between. The CDR3 is 14 residues long. CDR3 sequence reads: CSARDNGVGDEQYF. CDR3 bases: TGCAGTGCTAGAGATAACGGGGTTGGCGATGAGCAGTACTTC.

This clonotype turned up a few times. The rearrangement joins TRBV6-6 to TRBJ1-2, with D hard to call. The V and J ends lost 2 bases and 0 bases respectively, with 7 bases between them. The CDR3 extends over 14 amino acids. Germline assignment: CDR1 MNHNY and CDR2 SVGAGI (reference sequence). CDR3 in DNA: TGTGCCAGCAGTTACGGGCCCCCTAACTATGGCTACACCTTC. Its protein is CASSYGPPNYGYTF.

This clonotype was counted at least ten times. The genes are TRBV27 and TRBJ2-1; 15 nucleotides agree with TRBD2. With V trimmed by 0 bases and J by 9 bases, 3 bases remained unmatched. Per the germline V gene, CDR1 is MNHEY and CDR2 is SMNVEV (reference sequence). This CDR3 contains 16 residues. CDR3 coding DNA: TGTGCCAGCAGTTTATCCCGGACTAGCGGGGGGGGTGAGCAGTTCTTC. This translates into CASSLSRTSGGGEQFF.

The chain is built from TRBV12-3 or TRBV12-4 and TRBJ2-7, with TRBD2 matching over 9 bases. V gave up 2 bases and J gave up 7 bases; unmatched junction bases: 9. The CDR3 is 15 amino acids. The CDR3 is CASSLMASGMGEQYF. CDR3 DNA: TGTGCCAGCAGTTTAATGGCTAGCGGGATGGGTGAGCAGTACTTC.

This clonotype was observed a handful of times. The chain employs TRBV2 and TRBJ2-1; no clear D. V shed 7 bases and J shed 5 bases, with 18 bases lying between them. The CDR3 loop spans 15 amino acids. Germline CDR1 reads SNHLY; CDR2 reads FYNNEI. This chain's CDR3 is CASNPNPQVDNEQFF. The CDR3 bases are TGTGCCAGCAATCCCAACCCGCAGGTAGACAATGAGCAGTTCTTC. Looking up the rest from reference TRBV2 and TRBJ2-1 gives the full variable domain: EPEVTQTPSHQVTQMGQEVILRCVPISNHLYFYWYRQILGQKVEFLVSFYNNEISEKSEIFDDQFSVERPDGSNFTLKIRSTKLEDSAMYFCASNPNPQVDNEQFFGPGTRLTVL.

The V gene is TRBV29-1, the J gene TRBJ2-7, with 7 positions matching TRBD1. Germline CDR1 SQVTM, CDR2 ANQGSEA. The CDR3 extends over 14 amino acids. With V trimmed by 6 bases and J by 0 bases, 8 bases remained unmatched. CDR3 DNA: TGCAGCGTACGGGACAGCCAGAGCTCCTACGAGCAGTACTTC. Amino acid sequence: CSVRDSQSSYEQYF.

The chain joins TRBV6-5 to TRBJ2-1; 8 bases are shared with TRBD2. Germline CDR1 is MNHEY and CDR2 is SVGAGI. V was clipped by 5 bases and J by 4 bases; unmatched bases: 10. The CDR3 covers 16 residues. The CDR3 sequence: CASSSRGTSRYNEQFF. DNA of the CDR3: TGTGCCAGCAGTAGCCGTGGGACTAGTAGATACAATGAGCAGTTCTTC.

The chain uses TRBV27 and TRBJ2-5; unclear D gene. The J call may be in error: the DNA end matches TRBJ2-7 better. CDR1 is MNHEY, CDR2 SMNVEV, per germline (reference sequence). The CDR3 covers 11 residues. This CDR3 is CASATPYEQYF. In DNA form, the CDR3 reads TGTGCCAGCGCCACACCCTACGAGCAGTACTTC.

The V call is TRBV11-2, the J call TRBJ2-7, with 9 positions matching TRBD2. From germline, CDR1 is SGHAT and CDR2 FQNNGV. V shed 1 base, J shed 7 bases, and the junction held 11 bases outside the gene matches. CDR3 length: 16 residues. The CDR3 DNA reads TGTGCCAGCAGCTTAGCACCTAGCGGGAAGGGCAATGAGCAGTACTTC. It codes for CASSLAPSGKGNEQYF.

As regards this clonotype: Its ends do not fully match the called genes, so a read error is possible. The chain is built from TRBV15 and TRBJ1-1; D not certain. This CDR3 is built from 12 residues. Germline loops: CDR1 LNHNV, CDR2 YYDKDF (reference sequence). In DNA form, the CDR3 reads TGTACCACCAGCAGAGATATCACTGAAGCTTTCTTT. The encoded protein is CTTSRDITEAFF. The full variable domain, completed using reference TRBV15 and TRBJ1-1, is DAMVIQNPRYQVTQFGKPVTLSCSQTLNHNVMYWYQQKSSQAPKLLFHYYDKDFNNEADTPDNFQSRRPNTSFCFLDIRSPGLGDTAMYLCTTSRDITEAFFGQGTRLTVV.